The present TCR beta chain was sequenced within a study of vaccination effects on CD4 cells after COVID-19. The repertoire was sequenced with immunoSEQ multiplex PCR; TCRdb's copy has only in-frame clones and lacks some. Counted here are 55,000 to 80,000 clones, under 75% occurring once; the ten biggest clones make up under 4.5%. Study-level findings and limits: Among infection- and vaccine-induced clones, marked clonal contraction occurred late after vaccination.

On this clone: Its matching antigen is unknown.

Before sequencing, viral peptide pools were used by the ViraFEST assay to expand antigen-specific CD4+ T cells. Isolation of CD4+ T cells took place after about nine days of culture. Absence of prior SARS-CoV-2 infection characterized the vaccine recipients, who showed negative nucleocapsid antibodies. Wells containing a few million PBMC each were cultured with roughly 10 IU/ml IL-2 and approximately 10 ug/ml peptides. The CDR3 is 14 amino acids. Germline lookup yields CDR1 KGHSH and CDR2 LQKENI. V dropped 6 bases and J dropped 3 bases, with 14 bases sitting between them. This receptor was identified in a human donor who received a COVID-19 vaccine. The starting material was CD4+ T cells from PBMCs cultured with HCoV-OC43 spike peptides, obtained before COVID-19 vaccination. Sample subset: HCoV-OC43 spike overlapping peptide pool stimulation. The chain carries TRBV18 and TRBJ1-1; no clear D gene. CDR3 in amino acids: CASSALEADTEAFF. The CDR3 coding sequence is TGTGCCAGCTCGGCTTTGGAGGCGGACACTGAAGCTTTCTTT.